This paragraph reports one T cell receptor (beta chain). Its antigen is as yet unknown. The sample originates from a study of cytomegalovirus exposure and HLA in healthy donors. Study results and caveats: In a later analysis, at a false discovery rate of 0.05, 16,951 TCR beta sequences were associated with HLA alleles. A highly shared variant cluster was judged a likely technical artifact. Solely CMV serostatus was available to characterize immune exposure.

The PCR ran on 60 Vbeta and 13 Jbeta primers. Using immunoSEQ multiplex PCR, the repertoire was profiled, and TCRdb retains in-frame clones only, with some absent. The sample records hundreds of thousands of clones, roughly 78% being singletons. In germline, CDR1 is SGHRS, CDR2 YFSETQ. Trimming at V came to 4 bases and at J to 0 bases, leaving 6 bases not matched to a gene. This CDR3 is built from 15 residues. The specimen sequenced was PBMCs. The chain joins TRBV5-1 to TRBJ1-2; 7 bases match TRBD1. The receptor's source is a boy aged 5-17 years in good health and CMV-seronegative. The CDR3 reads CASSIEQGTNYGYTF. In DNA, the CDR3 is TGCGCCAGCAGCATAGAACAGGGGACTAACTATGGCTACACCTTC.